This note documents a single TCR beta chain sequence. Its antigen is unidentified. The data originate from a study of T-cell memory formation after mild COVID-19. Overall study: Most TCR clusters belonged to a single donor. General study findings and limits: The study detected some responding clones in pre-infection memory, suggesting cross-reactive memory joined. Clones shrinking between day 15 and 85 showed a balanced CD4/CD8 split, and those that grew later tilted toward CD4+.

TCRdb itself ran the 5' RACE reads through MiXCR, one entry per CDR3 protein. The table records around 250,000 distinct CDR3 sequences, about 17% of them present only once. Germline values: CDR1 SGDLS, CDR2 YYNGEE. The CDR3 length is 13 residues. V shed 3 bases and J 9 bases; nucleotides not matched to a gene: 6. This receptor was identified in a young man who had mild COVID-19 (a few samples of this study predate the infection). Cell type and time point are not known. Source material: PBMCs or a T cell subset sorted from them (not recorded which). The genes are TRBV9 and TRBJ2-1, with 7 bases identical to TRBD1. CDR3 region: CASSGTGTVEQFF. The CDR3 region has the DNA TGTGCCAGCAGCGGGACAGGTACGGTTGAGCAGTTCTTC.